The 16 T cell receptor beta chains listed next were all sequenced from one sample in a study of cytomegalovirus exposure and HLA in healthy donors. Vbeta (60) and Jbeta (13) primers were used in the PCR. The method was immunoSEQ multiplex PCR; TCRdb's version includes in-frame clones alone and lacks a portion of them. The sample records 100,000 to 150,000 clones, over 70% being singletons. The sequenced sample consisted of PBMCs. Source of these receptors: a man aged 18-30 years in good health and CMV-seropositive.

The gene calls are TRBV2 and TRBJ2-2; TRBD2 matches at 7 bases. The germline V gene encodes CDR1 SNHLY and CDR2 FYNNEI. The junction had 3 bases not matched to a gene; V was cut back by 7 bases and J by 1 base. This CDR3 is 14 amino acids long. CDR3 in DNA: TGTGCCAGCAAAACTAGCGTGAACACCGGGGAGCTGTTTTTT. Amino acids: CASKTSVNTGELFF.

The rearrangement uses TRBV13 and TRBJ2-7; D is perhaps TRBD1 (6 bases). The V end was cut by 4 bases, the J end by 2 bases, with 12 bases between. The CDR3 length is 14 residues. Germline CDR1 reads PRHDT; CDR2 reads FYEKMQ (reference sequence). DNA for the CDR3: TGTGCCAGCAGCTCACAGGGTTGGGCCTACGAGCAGTACTTC. This translates into CASSSQGWAYEQYF.

The chain carries TRBV6-1 and TRBJ1-4; unclear D gene. The CDR3 contains 18 residues. Germline CDR1 is MNHNS and CDR2 is SASEGT. Trimming removed 2 bases from V and 5 bases from J, with 21 bases in between. The chain's CDR3 is CASSEIAGWYSQNEKLFF. CDR3 bases: TGTGCCAGCAGTGAAATCGCGGGATGGTACAGCCAAAATGAAAAACTGTTTTTT.

The chain recombines TRBV4-2 with TRBJ2-3; 10 nucleotides align to TRBD2. Per germline, CDR1 LGHNA and CDR2 YNFKEQ. The CDR3 covers 18 residues. J gave up 3 bases and V 0 bases, and 9 bases lay outside the gene matches. The CDR3 loop is CASSQDLRLAGGTDTQYF. DNA of the CDR3: TGTGCCAGCAGCCAAGATCTTAGACTAGCGGGCGGGACAGATACGCAGTATTTT.

The chain joins TRBV19 to TRBJ2-2, with 9 bases lining up with TRBD1. Germline loops: CDR1 LNHDA, CDR2 SQIVND (reference sequence). There are 17 residues in the CDR3. V shed 6 bases and J 5 bases; nucleotides not matched to a gene: 13. The CDR3 coding sequence is TGTGCCAGTAGCCTTGGGACAGGGTTATCGTGGACCGGGGAGCTGTTTTTT. This encodes CASSLGTGLSWTGELFF.

The chain employs TRBV7-9 and TRBJ2-2; 7 nucleotides align to TRBD1. This CDR3 has 15 residues. V shed 5 bases, J shed 7 bases, and the junction held 10 bases outside the gene matches. The V gene's germline CDR1 is SEHNR and CDR2 FQNEAQ (reference sequence). CDR3 nucleotides: TGTGCCAGCAGCCTACCCACAGGGGTGGGCGGGGAGCTGTTTTTT. Translating gives CASSLPTGVGGELFF.

The rearrangement uses TRBV30 and TRBJ2-3; 7 nucleotides agree with TRBD2. With V trimmed by 5 bases and J by 3 bases, 5 bases remained unmatched. Germline assignment: CDR1 GTSNPN and CDR2 SVGIG (reference sequence). This CDR3 is built from 13 residues. CDR3 sequence: CAWARTRTDTQYF. Here the CDR3 DNA reads TGTGCCTGGGCCCGGACTAGAACAGATACGCAGTATTTT.

This sequence joins TRBV5-1 and TRBJ2-7; 7 bases agree with TRBD2. With 2 bases clipped from V and 4 bases from J, the junction kept 15 bases outside the gene matches. The CDR3 loop spans 17 amino acids. CDR1 and CDR2 from the germline V gene are SGHRS and YFSETQ. CDR3 bases: TGCGCCAGCAGCTTTGGATGGGGCGCGGGAGCGGATTACGAGCAGTACTTC. The encoded protein is CASSFGWGAGADYEQYF.

The chain employs TRBV27 and TRBJ2-5; maybe TRBD2 (6 bases). In germline, CDR1 is MNHEY, CDR2 SMNVEV (reference sequence). The CDR3 is made up of 14 amino acids. Deletions cut 6 bases from V and 7 bases from J, with 18 bases between. The CDR3 loop reads CASSSRGGLLTQYF. The DNA of the CDR3 is TGTGCCAGCAGCTCTAGGGGAGGATTATTGACCCAGTACTTC.

This chain links TRBV18 with TRBJ1-3; D perhaps matches TRBD1 (5 bases). This CDR3 has 14 amino acids. The V gene lost 2 bases and the J gene lost 2 bases, with 7 bases spanning the gap. CDR1 is KGHSH and CDR2 is LQKENI in the germline V gene. DNA for the CDR3: TGTGCCAGCTCACCATCAGGGACTGGAAACACCATATATTTT. This codes for CASSPSGTGNTIYF.

In this sample, this clone turned up once. The chain employs TRBV6-5 and TRBJ2-3, with TRBD1 as a possible D gene (5 bases). The CDR3 runs 11 residues. V lost 9 bases and J lost 4, with 8 bases in between. Germline V lookup: CDR1 MNHEY, CDR2 SVGAGI. In DNA, the CDR3 is TGTGCCAGTTTAGGGGCAGATACGCAGTATTTT. Translated: CASLGADTQYF.

The gene calls are TRBV19 and TRBJ2-7, with TRBD2 identical over 9 bases. This CDR3 comprises 13 residues. V lost 2 bases, J lost 7 bases, and 3 bases stayed unmatched. CDR1 LNHDA and CDR2 SQIVND come from the germline V gene (reference sequence). CDR3 residues: CASSIIAGEEQYF. CDR3 sequence (DNA): TGTGCCAGTAGTATAATAGCGGGAGAAGAGCAGTACTTC.

The chain couples TRBV5-4 to TRBJ2-5, with 9 bases lining up with TRBD1. With the DNA end fitting TRBJ2-7 better, the J assignment may be wrong. The CDR3 runs 14 residues. The germline gives CDR1 SGHNT, CDR2 YYREEE (reference sequence). As DNA, the CDR3 is TGTGCCAGCAGCCGCCGACAGGGGGACGACGAGCAGTACTTC. Translation: CASSRRQGDDEQYF.

The V call is TRBV6-4, the J call TRBJ1-4, with TRBD1 matching 10 bases. This CDR3 comprises 16 residues. In germline, CDR1 is MRHNA, CDR2 SNTAGT. V trimming: 0 bases; J trimming: 7 bases; junction bases outside the gene matches: 5. The CDR3 loop reads CASSDSDRGMFEKLFF. For the CDR3, the DNA is TGTGCCAGCAGTGACTCGGACAGGGGGATGTTTGAAAAACTGTTTTTT.

The J gene is TRBJ2-2, the V gene TRBV27; 8 bases fit TRBD2. The junction had 8 bases not matched to a gene; V was cut back by 4 bases and J by 7 bases. CDR1 is MNHEY and CDR2 is SMNVEV in the germline V gene (reference sequence). The CDR3 has 15 residues. In DNA, the CDR3 is TGTGCCAGCAGTTCCCCAGCGGGGGTAAGCGGGGAGCTGTTTTTT. Protein product: CASSSPAGVSGELFF.

The chain couples TRBV19 to TRBJ2-7, with 10 bases identical to TRBD1. CDR3 length: 14 residues. Unmatched junction bases numbered 5, after V lost 6 bases and J lost 3 bases. Germline V lookup: CDR1 LNHDA, CDR2 SQIVND (reference sequence). As DNA, the CDR3 is TGTGCCAGTAGCAGCCGGGACAGGGGCTACGAGCAGTACTTC. Amino acid sequence: CASSSRDRGYEQYF.